This T cell receptor (beta chain) was observed in a study of cytomegalovirus exposure and HLA in healthy donors. A note on this clone: What it recognizes is unknown.

PCR was performed using 60 Vbeta and 13 Jbeta primers. Per the study methods: Unique TCR beta chains totaled about 78 million in a later count, with approximately 11 million of them shared. Generated by immunoSEQ multiplex PCR, the TCRdb table keeps only in-frame clones and is missing some. The V and J calls and clone size were taken over from that table, and D and trimming were inferred from the DNA. The table includes 110,000 to 150,000 clones, more than 75% detected once. General study findings and limits: Three chains linked to CMV were shown in vitro to be specific for CMV antigens. Segments of the TCR beta V type were, in most cases, productive about 87% or about 30% of the time in an earlier analysis. High sensitivity and specificity were reportedly achieved when the classifier diagnosed cytomegalovirus status.

Germline V gene data show CDR1 as SEHNR and CDR2 as FQNEAQ (reference sequence). The CDR3 totals 15 residues. V was trimmed by 3 bases and J by 1 base, leaving 12 bases between them. The chain joins TRBV7-9 to TRBJ1-1; tentatively, D is TRBD1 (5 bases). The clonotype was recovered from a woman between 18 and 29 years old in good health and CMV-seropositive. The specimen was PBMCs. The CDR3 here is CASSLQATGNTEAFF. The CDR3 region has the DNA TGTGCCAGCAGCTTGCAAGCAACAGGGAACACTGAAGCTTTCTTT.